At least ten counts were recorded for the clone carrying this T cell receptor beta chain. The antigen is not known. Looked up from germline, CDR1 is DFQATT and CDR2 is SNEGSKA (reference sequence). V was pared by 3 bases and J by 1 base, with 9 bases between. The CDR3 loop spans 13 amino acids. The data were taken from a study of blood T cells in healthy people across ages. The study, taken as a whole, reports: What prevented conclusive comparison of naive and antigen-experienced cells was that PBMCs were unsorted.

With a J-beta primer mix and a sample-barcoded 5' primer, a second PCR ran about 6 to 11 cycles. Template switching added a 12-random-nucleotide identifier to every cDNA molecule. TCRdb processed the 5' RACE reads anew with MiXCR; each CDR3 protein has one entry. The table has about 840,000 distinct CDR3 sequences, about 27% seen once. The data also belong to a second study, concerning T cells of mothers and their children.

This rearrangement joins TRBV20-1 to TRBJ2-5; the D is unclear. The TCR was taken from a woman in her 40s in good health. Specimen: blood. The CDR3 loop is CSASQHLQETQYF. In DNA form, the CDR3 reads TGCAGTGCTAGCCAACACCTCCAAGAGACCCAGTACTTC.